This record looks at one T cell receptor (beta chain) sequence and its context. The antigen is not known. This record comes from a study of tumor and adjacent non-tumor tissue in lung cancer. Study-wide background: The patients, approximately nine men and several women, were about 31 to 76 with stage I to III disease.

Whole-study results and caveats: In normal lung, the top 100 clones were significantly more dominant than in tumor.

A modified ARM-PCR protocol with three rounds of nested PCR amplified TCRbeta. TCRdb passed the multiplex PCR reads through MiXCR, listing each CDR3 protein once. The sample includes 200,000 to 250,000 distinct CDR3 sequences, 71% seen only once; the top ten take roughly a quarter. The template was RNA from unsorted bulk tissue. Between August and November 2014, newly diagnosed, chemotherapy-naive lung cancer patients underwent thoracic surgery in China. Germline V gives CDR1 DFQATT, CDR2 SNEGSKA (reference sequence). Trimming left V 8 bases short and J 3 bases short, with 22 bases between. The CDR3 is 15 amino acids.

The clonotype comes from a man between 60 and 75 years old with non-small cell lung cancer. Sequenced: lung tumor tissue. The chain couples TRBV20-1 to TRBJ1-1; D ambiguous. CDR3 coding DNA: TGCAGTTCTAAAGATCAGAAGGGAGGCGACACTGAAGCTTTCTTT. Its translation is CSSKDQKGGDTEAFF.